The 20 T cell receptor beta chains below all came from one sample that was sequenced in a study of T cell changes during pregnancy in multiple sclerosis. Some clones are missing from TCRdb's copy, which holds only in-frame ones; the method was immunoSEQ multiplex PCR. The table includes 61,000 or so clones, about 93% detected once. Sample: CD4+ T cells from peripheral blood mononuclear cells, taken before pregnancy. The source of these receptors is a female donor with multiple sclerosis, enrolled in a pregnancy study.

The chain recombines TRBV18 with TRBJ1-1; 11 bases map to TRBD1. The CDR3 spans 16 residues. The germline CDR1 and CDR2 sequences are KGHSH and LQKENI. V was clipped by 6 bases and J by 0 bases; unmatched bases: 6. The CDR3 region is CASSRTGGRLNTEAFF. The CDR3 coding sequence is TGTGCCAGCTCGCGGACAGGGGGCCGGCTGAACACTGAAGCTTTCTTT.

The table lists this clone with a count of one. The chain employs TRBV6-1 and TRBJ2-4; TRBD1 matches 10 bases. CDR1 MNHNS and CDR2 SASEGT come from the germline V gene. Trimming cost V 4 bases and J 2 bases; bases outside gene matches: 11. The CDR3 length is 18 residues. The DNA of the CDR3 is TGTGCCAGCAGTGGGGACAGGGGAATTATAGATACCAAAAACATTCAGTACTTC. Protein product: CASSGDRGIIDTKNIQYF.

This chain connects TRBV11-3 to TRBJ1-2, with D possibly being TRBD1 (6 bases). The V end lost 2 bases, the J end lost 7 bases, and 11 bases lay between the germline ends. Germline CDR1 is SGHNT and CDR2 is YENEEA. The CDR3 length is 13 residues. The CDR3 here is CASSLTGQGGYTF. In DNA, the CDR3 is TGTGCCAGCAGCTTAACAGGGCAAGGTGGCTACACCTTC. Full variable domain (missing parts from reference TRBV11-3 and TRBJ1-2): EAGVVQSPRYKIIEKKQPVAFWCNPISGHNTLYWYLQNLGQGPELLIRYENEEAVDDSQLPKDRFSAERLKGVDSTLKIQPAELGDSAVYLCASSLTGQGGYTFGSGTRLTVV.

The chain recombines TRBV7-8 with TRBJ2-7; D perhaps matches TRBD1 (5 bases). CDR1 SGHVS and CDR2 FQNEAQ come from the germline V gene. The CDR3 has 12 amino acids. The ends were cut back, 4 bases at V and 4 bases at J, with 8 bases in the middle. The DNA for the CDR3 is TGTGCCAGCAGCTCCGACAGATACGAGCAGTACTTC. Translation: CASSSDRYEQYF.

The chain couples TRBV28 to TRBJ1-2, with unresolved D. Germline V gene lookup returns CDR1 MDHEN and CDR2 SYDVKM. V was trimmed by 7 bases and J by 12 bases, leaving 21 bases between them. The CDR3 loop spans 13 amino acids. DNA of the CDR3: TGTGCCAGCACCCTTAGATTGGGCGGGGTAAACACCTTC. Encoded protein: CASTLRLGGVNTF.

This clone showed up just a few times. This sequence joins TRBV25-1 and TRBJ1-4; D is unclear. The CDR3 consists of 15 residues. V was cut by 5 bases and J by 4 bases, with 14 bases left in between. From germline, CDR1 is MGHDK and CDR2 SYGVNS. The CDR3 nucleotides are TGTGCCAGCAGTATCCCGGGTCTCCTTAATGAAAAACTGTTTTTT. It yields the protein CASSIPGLLNEKLFF.

This chain connects TRBV18 to TRBJ1-5; TRBD1 agrees at 7 bases. After removal of 3 bases from V and 4 bases from J, the junction contained 9 bases not matched to a gene. Germline V gene data show CDR1 as KGHSH and CDR2 as LQKENI. CDR3 size: 16 residues. Here the CDR3 DNA reads TGTGCCAGCTCACCGGGAACAGGGGTAAGAAATCAGCCCCAGCATTTT. Its translation: CASSPGTGVRNQPQHF.

In DNA, the CDR3 is TGTGCCAGCGGTAGCACACGGCAAGATACGCAGTATTTT. It yields the protein CASGSTRQDTQYF. The rearrangement uses TRBV6-1 and TRBJ2-3, with D hard to call. The V gene lost 8 bases and the J gene lost 5 bases, with 14 bases spanning the gap. Germline assignment: CDR1 MNHNS and CDR2 SASEGT. The CDR3 length is 13 residues.

This sequence joins TRBV14 and TRBJ1-1; D is perhaps TRBD1 (5 bases). The CDR3 is made up of 14 amino acids. The germline V and J ends were trimmed by 1 base and 4 bases, with 10 bases remaining between them. CDR1 and CDR2 from the germline V gene are SGHDN and FVKESK. The CDR3: CASSQVQVSTEAFF. In DNA, the CDR3 is TGTGCCAGCAGCCAAGTACAGGTCAGCACTGAAGCTTTCTTT.

This chain connects TRBV7-3 to TRBJ2-2; D possibly corresponds to TRBD1 (6 bases). The CDR3 sequence is 16 residues long. Germline assignment: CDR1 SGHTA and CDR2 FQGTGA. V shed 4 bases and J shed 3 bases, with 15 bases lying between them. CDR3: CASSSTGMGDTGELFF. The CDR3 DNA is TGTGCCAGCAGCTCCACAGGGATGGGTGACACCGGGGAGCTGTTTTTT.

V and J are TRBV6-1 and TRBJ2-2; TRBD1 matches 9 bases. The J segment lost 4 bases and the V segment lost 2 bases, leaving 5 bases of the junction unmatched. The CDR3 is 16 residues long. CDR1 and CDR2 from the germline V gene are MNHNS and SASEGT. As DNA, the CDR3 is TGTGCCAGCAGTGAAAGGGGACAGGGAAGCACCGGGGAGCTGTTTTTT. Its protein is CASSERGQGSTGELFF.

The chain employs TRBV14 and TRBJ2-7; 9 bases agree with TRBD1. Per the germline V gene, CDR1 is SGHDN and CDR2 is FVKESK. The CDR3 contains 16 residues. V dropped 0 bases and J dropped 5; count of bases not matched to a gene: 8. The CDR3 DNA sequence: TGTGCCAGCAGCCAAGATTATGGACAGGGGCAGAACGAGCAGTACTTC. Translating gives CASSQDYGQGQNEQYF.

The chain has TRBV7-6 and TRBJ2-1; D may be TRBD1 (6 bases). Trimming took off 3 bases at V and 10 bases at J, with 10 bases between the two ends. CDR3 size: 12 residues. Germline values: CDR1 SGHVS, CDR2 FNYEAQ. The CDR3 region has the DNA TGTGCCAGCAGCTTTCAGGGGAAAGAGCAGTTCTTC. Amino acid sequence: CASSFQGKEQFF. Full variable domain (rest looked up from reference TRBV7-6 and TRBJ2-1): GAGVSQSPRYKVTKRGQDVALRCDPISGHVSLYWYRQALGQGPEFLTYFNYEAQQDKSGLPNDRFSAERPEGSISTLTIQRTEQRDSAMYRCASSFQGKEQFFGPGTRLTVL.

The chain links TRBV5-1 to TRBJ2-7; 9 bases line up with TRBD1. Germline lookup yields CDR1 SGHRS and CDR2 YFSETQ. This CDR3 is built from 14 residues. Trimming took 4 bases from V and 6 from J; bases not matched to a gene: 8. In nucleotides, the CDR3 is TGCGCCAGCAGCGACCGGGACAGGGTCCTCGAGCAGTACTTC. It translates to CASSDRDRVLEQYF.

The chain links TRBV5-6 to TRBJ2-5; 8 bases fit TRBD2. Germline V lookup: CDR1 SGHDT, CDR2 YYEEEE. CDR3 size: 14 residues. V shed 4 bases and J 9 bases; nucleotides not matched to a gene: 11. CDR3 DNA sequence: TGTGCCAGCAGCACTAGGCTAGCGGGTCGAGCCCAGTACTTC. Its translation is CASSTRLAGRAQYF.

This chain uses TRBV4-3 with TRBJ2-5; the D gene is possibly TRBD2 (6 bases). V lost 4 bases and J lost 4, with 19 bases in between. Germline CDR1 and CDR2: LGHNA and YSLEER. The CDR3 extends over 16 amino acids. The chain's CDR3 is CASSPRGSGSGETQYF. Written as DNA, the CDR3 is TGCGCCAGCAGCCCACGGGGCTCCGGGAGCGGAGAGACCCAGTACTTC.

For the CDR3, the DNA is TGTGCCAGCAGCTTAGTAGGCAGGGAACTCGGCTACACCTTC. Translated, it gives CASSLVGRELGYTF. The chain combines TRBV13 with TRBJ1-2; the D gene is possibly TRBD1 (5 bases). From germline, CDR1 is PRHDT and CDR2 FYEKMQ (reference sequence). V lost 1 base to trimming and J lost 8 bases, with 14 bases between them. The CDR3 runs to 14 residues.

In its sample, this clone was seen once. The chain couples TRBV19 to TRBJ2-1; D is perhaps TRBD1 (5 bases). Germline CDR1 LNHDA, CDR2 SQIVND (reference sequence). The CDR3 contains 15 residues. V shed 5 bases and J shed 3 bases, with 14 bases lying between them. In DNA, the CDR3 is TGTGCCAGTAGTCCCCCAGGGTTCAGCTACAATGAGCAGTTCTTC. It encodes CASSPPGFSYNEQFF.

V is TRBV27 and J is TRBJ2-7; D possibly corresponds to TRBD1 (5 bases). V was pared by 0 bases and J by 4 bases, with 13 bases between. The germline CDR1 and CDR2 sequences are MNHEY and SMNVEV (reference sequence). The CDR3 contains 15 residues. The CDR3 nucleotides are TGTGCCAGCAGTTTATCGGCCAGGGTGGGTTACGAGCAGTACTTC. It is translated as CASSLSARVGYEQYF.

The J gene is TRBJ1-1, the V gene TRBV6-5; a possible D gene is TRBD1 (5 bases). Trimming left V 6 bases short and J 5 bases short, with 13 bases between. Germline loops: CDR1 MNHEY, CDR2 SVGAGI. This CDR3 spans 13 amino acids. The CDR3 DNA reads TGTGCCAGCAGGTACCGGGGGGGGACTGAAGCTTTCTTT. Its translation is CASRYRGGTEAFF.